The 9 T cell receptor beta chains presented below share a single source sample, sequenced in a study of T cell clonality in common variable immunodeficiency. Using immunoSEQ multiplex PCR, the repertoire was profiled, and TCRdb retains in-frame clones only, with some absent. In total the sample includes around 45,000 clones, none of them seen once. The sample was peripheral blood mononuclear cells. Every receptor here comes from a person aged 18-70 years in good health.

This clone was seen at least ten times. The CDR3 end is not reached by the read, which stops 3 residues before it; the germline J gene fills it in. The rearrangement joins TRBV12-5 to TRBJ2-3; the D is unclear. V shed 2 bases and J shed 1 base, with 10 bases lying between them. Germline assignment: CDR1 LGHNT and CDR2 FRNRAP. The CDR3 consists of 15 residues. CDR3 DNA, as far as it was read: TGTGCTAGTGGTTTGCTGTCAAGCCGCACAGATACG. Protein product: CASGLLSSRTDT. The complete CDR3 protein is CASGLLSSRTDTQYF.

This clone was seen repeatedly, ten times or more. The read finishes 3 residues shy of the CDR3 end, and the germline J gene is used to complete it. V gene TRBV9 combines with J gene TRBJ2-3, with D perhaps TRBD2 (6 bases). The CDR3 totals 15 residues. Per germline, CDR1 SGDLS and CDR2 YYNGEE. The V end lost 3 bases, the J end lost 2 bases, and 13 bases lay between the germline ends. CDR3 region: CASSDDRGTTDTQYF. The CDR3 bases that were read are TGTGCCAGCAGCGACGATCGGGGGACCACAGATACG. Using reference TRBV9 and TRBJ2-3 for the parts outside the CDR3, the full variable domain is DSGVTQTPKHLITATGQRVTLRCSPRSGDLSVYWYQQSLDQGLQFLIQYYNGEERAKGNILERFSAQQFPDLHSELNLSSLELGDSALYFCASSDDRGTTDTQYFGPGTRLTVL.

This clone was recorded at least ten times. The DNA ends 3 residues before the CDR3 does, and the rest of the CDR3 is filled in from the germline J gene. The V gene is TRBV6-2 or TRBV6-3, the J gene TRBJ1-2, with 7 bases fitting TRBD1. The V and J ends lost 6 bases and 4 bases, in that order; junction bases with no gene match: 17. This CDR3 comprises 17 residues. Germline CDR1 reads MNHEY; CDR2 reads SVGEGT. The CDR3 region is CASRDIGDTRQGYGYTF. CDR3 bases read: TGTGCCAGCAGGGATATCGGGGACACCCGACAGGGCTATGGC.

This clone was seen at least ten times. The read terminates 3 residues ahead of where the CDR3 ends, so the germline J gene completes it. V usage is TRBV6-2 or TRBV6-3 and J usage is TRBJ2-1, with D hard to call. CDR1 is MNHEY and CDR2 is SVGEGT in the germline V gene. The CDR3 contains 14 residues. V lost 0 bases to trimming and J lost 6 bases, with 9 bases between them. The part of the CDR3 DNA that was read is TGTGCCAGCAGTTACTCGTTCTCCCGCAATGAG. This codes for CASSYSFSRNE. The complete CDR3 reads CASSYSFSRNEQFF.

This clone showed up just a few times. The CDR3 end is not reached by the read, which stops 3 residues before it; the germline J gene fills it in. The genes are TRBV7-6 and TRBJ2-1; TRBD2 matches at 9 bases. Losses at the gene ends were 3 bases for V and 7 bases for J; bases not matched to a gene: 4. Germline V gene sequence: CDR1 SGHVS, CDR2 FNYEAQ. CDR3 length: 14 residues. The CDR3: CASSFSSGGNEQFF. The part of the CDR3 DNA that was read is TGTGCCAGCAGCTTCAGTAGCGGGGGTAATGAG.

This clone came up a few times. The read comes to an end 3 residues before the CDR3 does, leaving the germline J gene to fill in the end. This sequence joins TRBV10-2 and TRBJ2-1, with TRBD2 identical over 10 bases. Looked up from germline, CDR1 is WSHSY and CDR2 is SAAADI. This CDR3 has 13 amino acids. V lost 8 bases and J lost 6; bases outside the gene matches: 4. Incomplete CDR3 DNA: TGCGCCAGCGGGACTAGCGTTAGCAATGAG. Translation: CASGTSVSNE. The whole CDR3 protein reads CASGTSVSNEQFF.

This clone was counted at least ten times. Read coverage stops 3 residues before the CDR3 terminus; the germline J gene supplies the remainder. V gene TRBV30 combines with J gene TRBJ1-2; 9 bases are a match to TRBD1. The germline V gene encodes CDR1 GTSNPN and CDR2 SVGIG (reference sequence). V lost 5 bases and J lost 4; bases outside the gene matches: 11. This CDR3 region has 15 residues. CDR3 DNA, as far as it was read: TGTGCCTGGGCCTTAGGGGACAGGGTGTTCTATGGC. Its translation: CAWALGDRVFYG. From start to end, the CDR3 is CAWALGDRVFYGYTF.

This clone occurred many times. The sequence runs out 3 residues before the end of the CDR3; the remainder is reconstructed from the germline J gene. This chain uses TRBV18 with TRBJ2-5; D is undetermined. From germline, CDR1 is KGHSH and CDR2 LQKENI. The CDR3 covers 16 residues. V was cut by 5 bases and J by 2 bases, with 18 bases left in between. The covered CDR3 bases are TGTGCCAGCTCAGGTCAAACCCGCGGTGGGCAAGAGACC. This translates into CASSGQTRGGQET. The entire CDR3 reads CASSGQTRGGQETQYF.

This clone has at least ten counts. The read finishes 3 residues shy of the CDR3 end, and the germline J gene is used to complete it. The chain carries TRBV20-1 and TRBJ2-1; 13 nucleotides line up with TRBD2. The CDR3 runs 15 residues. V shed 1 base, J shed 9 bases, and the junction held 6 bases outside the gene matches. The germline gives CDR1 DFQATT, CDR2 SNEGSKA (reference sequence). CDR3 amino acids: CSARGGLAGSGEQFF. The CDR3 bases that were read are TGCAGTGCTAGAGGGGGACTAGCGGGAAGTGGTGAG.